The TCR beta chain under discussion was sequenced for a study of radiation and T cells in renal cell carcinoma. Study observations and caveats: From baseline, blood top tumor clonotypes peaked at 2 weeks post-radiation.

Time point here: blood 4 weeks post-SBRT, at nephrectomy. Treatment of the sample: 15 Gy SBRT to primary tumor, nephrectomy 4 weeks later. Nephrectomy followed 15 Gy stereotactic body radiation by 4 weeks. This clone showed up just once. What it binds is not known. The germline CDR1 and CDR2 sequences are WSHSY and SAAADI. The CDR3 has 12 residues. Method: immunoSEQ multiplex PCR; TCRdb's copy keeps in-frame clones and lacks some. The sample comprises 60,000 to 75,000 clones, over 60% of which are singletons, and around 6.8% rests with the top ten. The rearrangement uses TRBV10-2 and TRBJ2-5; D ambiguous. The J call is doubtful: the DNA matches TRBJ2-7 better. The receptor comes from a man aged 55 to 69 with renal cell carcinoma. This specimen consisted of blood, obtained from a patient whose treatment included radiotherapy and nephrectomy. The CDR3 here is CASSEDGGEQYF. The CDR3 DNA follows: TGCGCCAGCAGTGAGGACGGCGGCGAGCAGTACTTC.